The clone carrying this T cell receptor (beta chain) was observed many times. With 0 bases clipped from V and 2 bases from J, the junction kept 2 bases outside the gene matches. From germline, CDR1 is LNHNV and CDR2 YYDKDF (reference sequence). This CDR3 has 17 amino acids. The data belong to a study of T cells in Graves' hyperthyroidism and ophthalmopathy. Amplified regions were TCR beta CDR3 sequences from RNA transcripts. The TCR CDR3 first-round RT-PCR relied on the HTBI primer set. TCRdb reanalysed the multiplex PCR reads using MiXCR and keeps one entry per CDR3 protein. The data contain 350,000 or so distinct CDR3 sequences, around 18% of them singletons.

Sequencing was done on a sample of blood. The V and J genes are TRBV15 and TRBJ2-5, with TRBD2 matching 14 bases. The receptor was derived from a woman aged 35 to 49 with Graves' ophthalmopathy. The CDR3 loop is CATSRDRLAGGQETQYF. CDR3 DNA: TGTGCCACCAGCAGAGATAGACTAGCGGGAGGGCAAGAGACCCAGTACTTC.